This T cell receptor beta chain was identified in a study of Graves' ophthalmopathy and Graves' hyperthyroidism. Trimming cost V 0 bases and J 6 bases; bases outside gene matches: 2. In germline, CDR1 is SGHDN, CDR2 FVKESK. The CDR3 runs to 13 residues. Regarding the study as a whole: Detected in blood as well were most expanded thyroid clonotypes with frequency above 0.001.

RNA transcripts yielded amplified TCR beta CDR3 regions. The library came from an HTBI-primed first-round RT-PCR and a second-round multiplex PCR. TCRdb processed the multiplex PCR reads anew with MiXCR; each CDR3 protein has one entry. The top ten hold roughly 7% of the sample, which has more than 300,000 distinct CDR3 sequences, over 15% seen once. This clonotype has at least ten counts. Its antigen is not identified. Fresh peripheral blood (more than 9.5 ml) yielded the PBMCs. What was sequenced was peripheral blood. The sequence was obtained from a woman between 18 and 30 years old with stable Graves' hyperthyroidism. The genes are TRBV14 and TRBJ2-7, with 7 bases that match TRBD1. CDR3 amino acids: CASSQETGIEQYF. CDR3 DNA sequence: TGTGCCAGCAGCCAAGAGACAGGGATCGAGCAGTACTTC.